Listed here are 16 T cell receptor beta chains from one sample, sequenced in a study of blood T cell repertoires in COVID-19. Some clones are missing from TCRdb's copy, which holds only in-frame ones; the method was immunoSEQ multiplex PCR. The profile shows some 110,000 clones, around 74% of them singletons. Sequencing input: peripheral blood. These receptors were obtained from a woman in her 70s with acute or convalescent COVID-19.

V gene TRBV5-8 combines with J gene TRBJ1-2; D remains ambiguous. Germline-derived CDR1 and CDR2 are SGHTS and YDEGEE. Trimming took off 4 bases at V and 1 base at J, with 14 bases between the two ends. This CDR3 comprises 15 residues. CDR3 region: CASSPVGKRNYGYTF. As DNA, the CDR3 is TGTGCCAGCAGCCCGGTCGGGAAACGTAACTATGGCTACACCTTC.

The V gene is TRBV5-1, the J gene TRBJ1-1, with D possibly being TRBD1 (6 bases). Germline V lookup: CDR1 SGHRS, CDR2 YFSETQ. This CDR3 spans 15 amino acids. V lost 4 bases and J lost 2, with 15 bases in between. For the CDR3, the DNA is TGCGCCAGCAGCCCAGTTTCGGGGGGCAACACTGAAGCTTTCTTT. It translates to CASSPVSGGNTEAFF.

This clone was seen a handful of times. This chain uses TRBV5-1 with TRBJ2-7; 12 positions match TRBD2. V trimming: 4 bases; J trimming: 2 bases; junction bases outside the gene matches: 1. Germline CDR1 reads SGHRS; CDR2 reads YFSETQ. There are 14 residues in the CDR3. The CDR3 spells CASSRTSGAYEQYF. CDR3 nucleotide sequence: TGCGCCAGCAGCCGGACTAGCGGGGCCTACGAGCAGTACTTC.

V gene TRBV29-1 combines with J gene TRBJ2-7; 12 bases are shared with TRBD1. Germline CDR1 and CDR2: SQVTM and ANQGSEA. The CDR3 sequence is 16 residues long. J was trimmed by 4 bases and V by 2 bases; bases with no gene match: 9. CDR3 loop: CSVENPGTGGAYEQYF. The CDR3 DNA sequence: TGCAGCGTTGAAAATCCGGGGACAGGGGGCGCGTACGAGCAGTACTTC.

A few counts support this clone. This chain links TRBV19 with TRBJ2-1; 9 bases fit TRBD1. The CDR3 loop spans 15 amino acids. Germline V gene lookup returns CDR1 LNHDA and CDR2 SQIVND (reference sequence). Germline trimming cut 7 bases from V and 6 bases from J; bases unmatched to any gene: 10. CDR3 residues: CASNPTGGIGNEQFF. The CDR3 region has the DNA TGTGCCAGTAACCCGACAGGGGGTATTGGCAATGAGCAGTTCTTC.

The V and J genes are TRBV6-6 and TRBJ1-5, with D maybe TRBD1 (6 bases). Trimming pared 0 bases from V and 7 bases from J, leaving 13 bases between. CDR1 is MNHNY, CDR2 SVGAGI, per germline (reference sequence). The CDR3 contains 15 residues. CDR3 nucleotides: TGTGCCAGCAGTTACTCATGGGGGCTTGGGCAGCCCCAGCATTTT. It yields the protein CASSYSWGLGQPQHF.

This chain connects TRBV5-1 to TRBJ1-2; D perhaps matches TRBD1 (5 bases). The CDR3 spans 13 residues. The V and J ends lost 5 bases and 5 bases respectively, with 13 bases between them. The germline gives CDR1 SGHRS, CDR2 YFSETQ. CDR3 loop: CASRGDWQYGYTF. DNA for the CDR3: TGCGCCAGCAGAGGGGATTGGCAATATGGCTACACCTTC.

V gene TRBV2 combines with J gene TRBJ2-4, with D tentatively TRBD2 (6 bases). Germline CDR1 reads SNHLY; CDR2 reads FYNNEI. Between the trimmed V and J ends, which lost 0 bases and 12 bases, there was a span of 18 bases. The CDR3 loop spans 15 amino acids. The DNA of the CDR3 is TGTGCCAGCAGTGAAGCGCGTGGGGGGTCGGCGCATCAGTACTTC. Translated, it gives CASSEARGGSAHQYF.

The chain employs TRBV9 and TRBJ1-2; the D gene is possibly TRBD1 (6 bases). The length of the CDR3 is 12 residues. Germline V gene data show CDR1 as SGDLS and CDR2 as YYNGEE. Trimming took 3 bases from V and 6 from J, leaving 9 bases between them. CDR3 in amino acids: CASSENRDGYTF. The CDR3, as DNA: TGTGCCAGCAGCGAAAACAGGGATGGCTACACCTTC.

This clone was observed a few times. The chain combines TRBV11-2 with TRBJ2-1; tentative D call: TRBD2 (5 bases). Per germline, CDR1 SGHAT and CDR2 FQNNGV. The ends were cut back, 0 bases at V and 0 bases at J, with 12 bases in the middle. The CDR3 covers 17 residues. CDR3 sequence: CASSLDPAASSYNEQFF. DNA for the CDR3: TGTGCCAGCAGCTTAGACCCAGCGGCCAGCTCCTACAATGAGCAGTTCTTC.

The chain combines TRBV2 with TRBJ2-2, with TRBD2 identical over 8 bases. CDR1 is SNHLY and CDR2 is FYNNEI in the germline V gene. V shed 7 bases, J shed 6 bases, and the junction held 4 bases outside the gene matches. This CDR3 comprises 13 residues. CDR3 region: CASNGGGPGELFF. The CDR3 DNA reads TGTGCCAGCAATGGCGGGGGGCCCGGGGAGCTGTTTTTT.

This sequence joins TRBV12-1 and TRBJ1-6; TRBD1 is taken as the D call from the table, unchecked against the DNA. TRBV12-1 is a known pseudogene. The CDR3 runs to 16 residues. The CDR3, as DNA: TGTGCCAGCAGCTTATACAGGAATTCGAGAAATTCACCCCTCCACTTT. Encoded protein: CASSLYRNSRNSPLHF.

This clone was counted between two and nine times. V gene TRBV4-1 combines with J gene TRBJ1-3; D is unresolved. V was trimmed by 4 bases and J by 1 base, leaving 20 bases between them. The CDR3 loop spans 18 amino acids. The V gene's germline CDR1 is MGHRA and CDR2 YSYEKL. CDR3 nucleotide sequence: TGCGCCAGCAGCCCAAAGATAAGTGGGCTCCTATCTGGAAACACCATATATTTT. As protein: CASSPKISGLLSGNTIYF.

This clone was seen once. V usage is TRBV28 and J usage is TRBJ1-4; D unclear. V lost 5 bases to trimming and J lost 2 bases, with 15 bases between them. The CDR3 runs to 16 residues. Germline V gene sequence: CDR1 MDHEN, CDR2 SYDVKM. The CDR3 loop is CASSTSGRGTNEKLFF. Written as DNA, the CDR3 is TGTGCCAGCAGTACGAGCGGAAGAGGGACTAATGAAAAACTGTTTTTT.

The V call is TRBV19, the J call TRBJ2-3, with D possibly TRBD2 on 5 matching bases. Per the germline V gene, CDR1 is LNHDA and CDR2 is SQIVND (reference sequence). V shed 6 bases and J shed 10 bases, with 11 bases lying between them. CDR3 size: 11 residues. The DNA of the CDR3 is TGTGCCAGTAGATCCGCGGGTGCGCAGTATTTT. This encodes CASRSAGAQYF.

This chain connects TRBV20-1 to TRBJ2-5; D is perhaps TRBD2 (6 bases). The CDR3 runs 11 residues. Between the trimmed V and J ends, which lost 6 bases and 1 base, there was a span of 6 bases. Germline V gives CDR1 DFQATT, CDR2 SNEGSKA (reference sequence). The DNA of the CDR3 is TGCAGTGCAGCGGGCCAAGAGACCCAGTACTTC. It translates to CSAAGQETQYF.